This TCR beta chain stems from a study of T cell repertoires in cytomegalovirus infection. In the study overall: CMV infection and matching HLA type were both indicated by public TCR beta signatures.

Findings and caveats of the study: Summed public TCR beta family frequency identified CMV carriers bearing the relevant HLA. There were HLA-C-restricted CMV-specific TCR beta clonotypes dominating the ex vivo response.

This clonotype has just a few counts. As yet, its antigen is unknown. The germline V gene has CDR1 MNHNS and CDR2 SASEGT. With V trimmed by 4 bases and J by 5 bases, 7 bases remained unmatched. This CDR3 has 14 residues. Via MiXCR, TCRdb re-called the reads, giving one row per CDR3 protein. This table has hundreds of thousands of distinct CDR3 sequences, roughly 36% appearing once. The sequenced sample was PBMCs. The chain recombines TRBV6-1 with TRBJ1-1; 7 bases are shared with TRBD1. The clonotype originates from a human donor in good health (CMV status not recorded). Some clones in this sample may be carry-over from other donors' samples. CDR3 loop: CASSGNRGKTEAFF. In DNA, the CDR3 is TGTGCCAGCAGTGGCAACAGGGGTAAGACTGAAGCTTTCTTT.